The 30 T cell receptor beta chains presented below share a single source sample, sequenced in a study of human T cells and chemical hapten exposure. TCRdb reprocessed the RACE reads with MiXCR, giving one entry per CDR3 protein. The sample holds fewer than 60,000 distinct CDR3 sequences, approximately 10% seen once. Specified time point: pre-sensitization, week 0. Regarding treatment: therapeutic diphenylcyclopropenone sensitization with weekly scalp DPC. Sequenced material: whole blood, taken in connection with sensitization to the hapten diphenylcyclopropenone (DPC). The receptors derive from a woman in her thirties or forties with alopecia areata. Some clones in this sample may be carry-over from other donors' samples.

The sample holds a few counts of this clonotype. The chain is built from TRBV29-1 and TRBJ1-5; D is possibly TRBD1 (6 bases). This CDR3 contains 13 residues. With 2 bases removed from V and 1 base from J, the gap between germline ends came to 6 bases. Germline V gene data show CDR1 as SQVTM and CDR2 as ANQGSEA. CDR3 nucleotide sequence: TGCAGCGTTGAAACAGGGAGCAATCAGCCCCAGCATTTT. Encoded protein: CSVETGSNQPQHF.

At least ten counts were recorded for this clonotype. The rearrangement joins TRBV7-2 to TRBJ1-5; possibly TRBD1 for D (5 bases). This CDR3 comprises 15 residues. Trimming stripped 4 bases from V and 6 bases from J, with 16 bases between. Germline V gives CDR1 SGHTA, CDR2 FQGNSA. The CDR3 loop is CASSWREGLGQPQHF. As DNA, the CDR3 is TGTGCCAGCAGCTGGCGGGAGGGGCTGGGTCAGCCCCAGCATTTT.

Ten or more counts support this clonotype. This chain links TRBV24-1 with TRBJ1-2, with unresolved D. This CDR3 is built from 12 residues. Germline V gene sequence: CDR1 KGHDR, CDR2 SFDVKD. Trimming stripped 0 bases from V and 8 bases from J, with 6 bases between. The CDR3 sequence: CATSDLVTGYTF. CDR3 DNA sequence: TGTGCCACCAGTGATTTGGTGACGGGCTACACCTTC.

On this clonotype: Being one base from a much bigger clone, this may be a read error. The chain combines TRBV4-3 with TRBJ2-2; no firm D call. Trimming shortened V by 0 bases and J by 5 bases, and 4 bases separated the two germline ends. Germline V CDR1 and CDR2: LGHNA, YSLEER. The CDR3 has 13 residues. The CDR3: CASSQEETGELFF. CDR3 bases: TGCGCCAGCAGCCAAGAGGAAACCGGGGAGCTGTTTTTT.

This clonotype has at least ten counts. V usage is TRBV7-2 and J usage is TRBJ2-1, with a possible D match to TRBD2 (6 bases). This CDR3 has 15 amino acids. Trimming removed 4 bases at V and 6 bases at J, with 16 bases between. CDR1 is SGHTA and CDR2 is FQGNSA in the germline V gene. The chain's CDR3 is CASSSPPIAANEQFF. In DNA, the CDR3 is TGTGCCAGCAGCTCTCCCCCGATAGCGGCCAATGAGCAGTTCTTC.

This clonotype was counted ten times or more. The rearrangement uses TRBV27 and TRBJ1-5; D is unresolved. This CDR3 contains 15 residues. V gave up 5 bases and J gave up 4 bases, with 15 bases separating them. CDR1 and CDR2 (germline): MNHEY, SMNVEV (reference sequence). The CDR3: CASSPGNLWNQPQHF. The DNA of the CDR3 is TGTGCCAGCAGTCCCGGGAACTTGTGGAATCAGCCCCAGCATTTT.

This clonotype has a count of ten or more. The V gene is TRBV7-8, the J gene TRBJ1-5; TRBD1 is a possible D gene (5 bases). The CDR3 sequence is 17 residues long. Germline V gene sequence: CDR1 SGHVS, CDR2 FQNEAQ. Trimming left V 4 bases short and J 4 bases short, with 20 bases between. The CDR3 DNA reads as TGTGCCAGCAGCTCCTCCCGGGGGGACGGGGCTAATCAGCCCCAGCATTTT. It translates to CASSSSRGDGANQPQHF.

The genes are TRBV6-1 and TRBJ2-1, with D unclear. The CDR3 spans 16 residues. From germline, CDR1 is MNHNS and CDR2 SASEGT. The ends were cut back, 1 base at V and 3 bases at J, with 13 bases in the middle. CDR3 nucleotides: TGTGCCAGCAGTGAAGAAGTCCTAACCGACTACAATGAGCAGTTCTTC. This encodes CASSEEVLTDYNEQFF.

The chain uses TRBV6-2 or TRBV6-3 and TRBJ2-1; 8 bases are shared with TRBD2. J was trimmed by 5 bases and V by 5 bases; bases with no gene match: 8. CDR3 length equals 15 residues. Germline V lookup: CDR1 MNHEY, CDR2 SVGEGT. The CDR3 coding sequence is TGTGCCAGCAGTGAAGCGGGAGCCGTCCACAATGAGCAGTTCTTC. Translated: CASSEAGAVHNEQFF.

This clonotype was seen repeatedly, ten times or more. V usage is TRBV12-3 or TRBV12-4 and J usage is TRBJ1-1; no firm D call. There are 14 residues in the CDR3. The ends were cut back, 2 bases at V and 5 bases at J, with 12 bases in the middle. The CDR3 DNA is TGTGCCAGCAGTTTACTTGACGGTCGGACTGAAGCTTTCTTT. This codes for CASSLLDGRTEAFF.

This clonotype occurred many times. The chain has TRBV18 and TRBJ2-4; possible D gene TRBD1, 5 bases. The length of the CDR3 is 13 residues. Germline V gene data show CDR1 as KGHSH and CDR2 as LQKENI. The V end was cut by 2 bases, the J end by 8 bases, with 10 bases between. This CDR3 is CASSPSKGDIQYF. The DNA for the CDR3 is TGTGCCAGCTCACCATCGAAAGGGGACATTCAGTACTTC.

CDR3 in amino acids: CASSSQGDTQYF. CDR3 bases: TGTGCCAGCAGCTCCCAGGGAGATACGCAGTATTTT. The chain is built from TRBV7-2 and TRBJ2-3, with a possible D match to TRBD1 (5 bases). The V and J ends lost 4 bases and 5 bases respectively, with 7 bases between them. The CDR3 runs to 12 residues. Germline V gene data show CDR1 as SGHTA and CDR2 as FQGNSA.

In this sample, this clonotype turned up many times. The chain employs TRBV11-2 and TRBJ2-3, with D possibly matching TRBD2 (6 bases). Trimming left V 5 bases short and J 0 bases short, with 12 bases between. CDR3 size: 15 residues. Germline lookup yields CDR1 SGHAT and CDR2 FQNNGV. The CDR3, as DNA: TGTGCCAGCAGCCCCCGGGAGCGGAGCACAGATACGCAGTATTTT. Translation: CASSPRERSTDTQYF. Full variable domain (missing parts from reference TRBV11-2 and TRBJ2-3): EAGVAQSPRYKIIEKRQSVAFWCNPISGHATLYWYQQILGQGPKLLIQFQNNGVVDDSQLPKDRFSAERLKGVDSTLKIQPAKLEDSAVYLCASSPRERSTDTQYFGPGTRLTVL.

The sample holds many counts of this clonotype. V gene TRBV7-3 combines with J gene TRBJ1-1; TRBD1 is a possible D gene (5 bases). Trimming pared 3 bases from V and 5 bases from J, leaving 10 bases between. Germline V gene sequence: CDR1 SGHTA, CDR2 FQGTGA. The CDR3 consists of 13 residues. In nucleotides, the CDR3 is TGTGCCAGCAGCTTCGCGGGGGTTACTGAAGCTTTCTTT. Protein: CASSFAGVTEAFF.

V usage is TRBV4-1 and J usage is TRBJ2-3; D is undetermined. Germline lookup yields CDR1 MGHRA and CDR2 YSYEKL. The CDR3 spans 15 residues. Deletions cut 4 bases from V and 0 bases from J, with 11 bases between. The CDR3 nucleotides are TGCGCCAGCAGCCTAGAGGCGGCTAGCACAGATACGCAGTATTTT. It is translated as CASSLEAASTDTQYF.

In DNA form, the CDR3 reads TGTGCCAGCAGCTCGGTTGAAGCTTTCTTT. It yields the protein CASSSVEAFF. This chain uses TRBV7-9 with TRBJ1-1, with unresolved D. Germline V lookup: CDR1 SEHNR, CDR2 FQNEAQ (reference sequence). V lost 4 bases, J lost 7 bases, and 4 bases lay in between. The CDR3 sequence is 10 residues long.

V gene TRBV11-2 combines with J gene TRBJ1-2; D ambiguous. Trimming shortened V by 2 bases and J by 6 bases, and 7 bases separated the two germline ends. CDR1 is SGHAT, CDR2 FQNNGV, per germline. The CDR3 is 12 residues long. CDR3 amino acids: CASSLSGDGYTF. The DNA for the CDR3 is TGTGCCAGCAGCTTAAGTGGCGATGGCTACACCTTC.

This clonotype was counted ten times or more. The gene calls are TRBV2 and TRBJ2-2, with TRBD1 identical over 9 bases. Trimming removed 6 bases from V and 6 bases from J; junction bases left unmatched: 14. The length of the CDR3 is 17 residues. The germline CDR1 and CDR2 sequences are SNHLY and FYNNEI. CDR3 nucleotides: TGTGCCAGCAGCCTACACCCTACAGGGGGCAGGGCCGGGGAGCTGTTTTTT. It specifies CASSLHPTGGRAGELFF.

This clonotype was counted a few times. V is TRBV27 and J is TRBJ1-1; D uncertain. This CDR3 region has 13 residues. V was shortened by 1 base and J by 1 base, with 4 bases between the two germline ends. Germline loops: CDR1 MNHEY, CDR2 SMNVEV (reference sequence). In nucleotides, the CDR3 is TGTGCCAGCAGTTTATACGAGAACACTGAAGCTTTCTTT. Residues: CASSLYENTEAFF.

This clonotype showed up many times. The gene calls are TRBV6-5 and TRBJ1-2, with a weak D call TRBD1 (6 bases). Trimming removed 4 bases at V and 8 bases at J, with 14 bases between. Germline CDR1 and CDR2: MNHEY and SVGAGI. CDR3 length: 13 residues. The CDR3 DNA reads as TGTGCCAGCAGTTTTCCGGGACACGGGGGCTACACCTTC. Its protein product is CASSFPGHGGYTF.

The V gene is TRBV7-2, the J gene TRBJ2-2, with D perhaps TRBD1 (5 bases). Germline V lookup: CDR1 SGHTA, CDR2 FQGNSA. V was clipped by 5 bases and J by 3 bases, with 16 bases between them. The CDR3 totals 16 residues. Written as DNA, the CDR3 is TGTGCCAGCAGCCCGCAGGGTAGGGCGGACACCGGGGAGCTGTTTTTT. Its protein is CASSPQGRADTGELFF.

This clonotype has at least ten counts. The chain uses TRBV19 and TRBJ1-6; no reliable D call. There are 14 residues in the CDR3. The germline V gene has CDR1 LNHDA and CDR2 SQIVND (reference sequence). V was trimmed by 1 base and J by 5 bases, leaving 6 bases between them. The CDR3 DNA reads as TGTGCCAGTAGTATAGGTGCAGATAATTCACCCCTCCACTTT. This translates into CASSIGADNSPLHF.

This rearrangement joins TRBV10-3 to TRBJ1-5; TRBD1 is a possible D gene (5 bases). V was shortened by 3 bases and J by 4 bases, with 10 bases between the two germline ends. The germline CDR1 and CDR2 sequences are ENHRY and SYGVKD. The CDR3 has 14 residues. CDR3 bases: TGTGCCATCAGTGAACAGGTATCAAATCAGCCCCAGCATTTT. Amino acids: CAISEQVSNQPQHF.

This clonotype was counted at least ten times. The CDR3 DNA reads TGTGCCAGCACCGGATACCGGGACAGGGGGCGGGAGACCCAGTACTTC. Protein sequence: CASTGYRDRGRETQYF. The chain uses TRBV28 and TRBJ2-5; 12 bases are a match to TRBD1. After removal of 7 bases from V and 5 bases from J, the junction contained 11 bases not matched to a gene. Germline values: CDR1 MDHEN, CDR2 SYDVKM. The CDR3 loop spans 16 amino acids.

This clonotype has a count of ten or more. The chain couples TRBV18 to TRBJ1-6, with D possibly TRBD1 on 5 matching bases. The CDR3 covers 16 residues. The V end lost 3 bases, the J end lost 5 bases, and 14 bases lay between the germline ends. CDR1 KGHSH and CDR2 LQKENI come from the germline V gene. CDR3 nucleotides: TGTGCCAGCTCACCGGGTCAGGGTGGTAATAATTCACCCCTCCACTTT. It encodes CASSPGQGGNNSPLHF.

A note on this clonotype: A read error may produce the germline difference seen at one junction end. DNA for the CDR3: TGTGCCAGCAGCTTAGGGCGGGATATGCAGTATTTT. This translates into CASSLGRDMQYF. J is TRBJ2-3 and V is TRBV7-3; weak D call: TRBD2 (6 bases). Germline CDR1 and CDR2: SGHTA and FQGTGA. The CDR3 sequence is 12 residues long.

This clonotype came up many times. The chain couples TRBV7-9 to TRBJ1-1; D is possibly TRBD1 (6 bases). The V end was cut by 5 bases, the J end by 5 bases, with 18 bases between. This CDR3 has 15 amino acids. The germline V gene encodes CDR1 SEHNR and CDR2 FQNEAQ (reference sequence). The CDR3 region is CASSPTSNRATEAFF. The CDR3 coding sequence is TGTGCCAGCAGCCCGACTAGCAACAGGGCAACTGAAGCTTTCTTT. The entire variable domain, with the rest obtained from reference TRBV7-9 and TRBJ1-1, is as follows: DTGVSQNPRHKITKRGQNVTFRCDPISEHNRLYWYRQTLGQGPEFLTYFQNEAQLEKSRLLSDRFSAERPKGSFSTLEIQRTEQGDSAMYLCASSPTSNRATEAFFGQGTRLTVV.

This clonotype appeared a few times. The V and J genes are TRBV29-1 and TRBJ2-7; D not certain. The CDR3 consists of 11 residues. From germline, CDR1 is SQVTM and CDR2 ANQGSEA. V lost 4 bases, J lost 2 bases, and 6 bases lay in between. Written as DNA, the CDR3 is TGCAGCGTTGTTTCTGCCTACGAGCAGTACTTC. Translated, it gives CSVVSAYEQYF.

This clonotype has ten or more counts. This CDR3 reads CASSPLKSLGNSGANVLTF. CDR3 sequence (DNA): TGTGCCAGCAGCCCCCTCAAAAGTTTGGGGAACTCTGGGGCCAACGTCCTGACTTTC. This chain links TRBV11-2 with TRBJ2-6; D is unclear. Trimming cost V 5 bases and J 0 bases, with 20 bases left between them. The CDR3 sequence is 19 residues long. The germline V gene encodes CDR1 SGHAT and CDR2 FQNNGV.

This clonotype was detected only a few times. This chain uses TRBV20-1 with TRBJ1-5, with 8 nucleotides matching TRBD1. V was clipped by 6 bases and J by 0 bases; unmatched bases: 7. The CDR3 length is 15 residues. Germline CDR1 DFQATT, CDR2 SNEGSKA (reference sequence). The CDR3 DNA reads TGCAGTGCCCCATCCGACAGGGGTAGCAATCAGCCCCAGCATTTT. Its protein product is CSAPSDRGSNQPQHF.